This T cell receptor beta chain was recovered during a study of CD8 T cells in Susac syndrome. TEMRA cells were FACS-enriched and CD8+ and CD4+ T cells negatively isolated. RNA totalling roughly 0.45 to 1 ug underwent reverse transcription with random hexamers. MiXCR, applied by TCRdb to the immunoSEQ multiplex PCR reads, yields one record per CDR3 protein. The data show 150,000 to 200,000 distinct CDR3 sequences, roughly 95% seen once. CDR3 length: 15 amino acids. Trimming took 5 bases from V and 5 from J, leaving 19 bases between them. Per the germline V gene, CDR1 is SGHRS and CDR2 is YFSETQ. The chain is built from TRBV5-1 and TRBJ1-1; D unclear. Sequences were obtained from CD4+ T cells from PBMCs. This TCR was recovered from a human donor with multiple sclerosis. CDR3 in DNA: TGCGCCAGCAGTCCTGGTTGGGCAGGTACAACTGAAGCTTTCTTT. This sequence encodes CASSPGWAGTTEAFF.